These T cell receptor beta chains were read from a single sample in a study of OX40 agonist ivuxolimab in advanced cancers. Profiling relied on immunoSEQ multiplex PCR, and the TCRdb table lists in-frame clones only, not all of them. Among 65,000 to 100,000 clones listed, about 90% were seen once. Source: CD4+ or CD8+ T cells sorted from blood, taken in a trial of the OX40 agonist ivuxolimab. These receptors were obtained from an adult with an advanced solid tumor such as melanoma, head and neck, liver or kidney cancer. Each CDR3 is given without its conserved first and last residue. The order of the fields is J gene, V gene, CDR3 length, CDR3 protein.

TRBJ2-1 | TRBV7-9 | 11 | ASSLGVGNEQF
TRBJ1-6 | TRBV7-3 | 12 | ASSSTGGLSPLH
TRBJ1-2 | TRBV5-1 | 15 | ASSLGSPGQKFYGYT
TRBJ2-1 | TRBV14 | 12 | ASSQDLGAREQF
TRBJ2-3 | TRBV19 | 15 | ASSISSGSRGTDTQY
TRBJ2-5 | TRBV5-1 | 9 | ASSLAETQY
TRBJ2-1 | TRBV19 | 12 | ASRKDRGRNEQF
TRBJ2-3 | TRBV5-4 | 14 | ASSYYSGHLADTQY
TRBJ2-2 | TRBV6-1 | 14 | ASSEARDSYTGELF
TRBJ2-1 | TRBV5-1 | 18 | ASSLATSGRAANSYNEQF
TRBJ2-1 | TRBV10-1 | 9 | ASSTGYEQF
TRBJ1-1 | TRBV19 | 13 | ASSTNLRGIDEAF
TRBJ2-3 | TRBV5-1 | 18 | ASSLPGLAGSHRSTDTQY
TRBJ2-7 | TRBV18 | 13 | ASSPSSGSTYEQY
TRBJ1-3 | TRBV28 | 13 | ASQGQAVSGNTIY
TRBJ2-1 | TRBV5-1 | 14 | ASSLRVGGTYNEQF
TRBJ1-6 | TRBV27 | 12 | ASRPGQGLSPLH
TRBJ2-7 | TRBV2 | 11 | ASAGGGKYEQY
TRBJ2-3 | TRBV7-2 | 14 | ASSLGASGTTDTQY
TRBJ2-7 | TRBV6-6 | 13 | ASSRPTSGRYEQY
TRBJ2-7 | TRBV11-3 | 13 | ASSPIGDRGCEQY
TRBJ2-3 | TRBV19 | 10 | ASSAVWNTQY
TRBJ2-7 | TRBV25-1 | 11 | ARKTSGSGEQY
TRBJ2-4 | TRBV28 | 14 | ASSFGQPLAKNIQY
TRBJ2-7 | TRBV28 | 13 | ASTSISGRSYEQY
TRBJ1-5 | TRBV4-1 | 11 | ASSQDPNQPQH
TRBJ1-2 | TRBV28 | 14 | ASSSVGGIGYYGYT
TRBJ2-7 | TRBV30 | 13 | AWISRGDRGLGQY
TRBJ2-3 | TRBV18 | 17 | ASSPPGQRALPSTDTQY
TRBJ1-1 | TRBV6-4 | 13 | ASSKRQGVFSEAF
TRBJ2-7 | TRBV2 | 11 | ATSGTGGYEQY
TRBJ1-3 | TRBV28 | 11 | ASSLAIGNTIY
TRBJ2-7 | TRBV6-5 | 13 | ASSYFTGGHDEQY
TRBJ1-1 | TRBV5-4 | 10 | ASSRADGEAF
TRBJ1-2 | TRBV2 | 11 | ASSLQGPYGYT
TRBJ2-1 | TRBV29-1 | 10 | SVDRAPNEQF
TRBJ2-3 | TRBV13 | 12 | ASSLLAGPDTQY
TRBJ1-1 | TRBV28 | 12 | ASRRQGLWTEAF
TRBJ1-1 | TRBV7-7 | 13 | ASSSTGAWNTEAF
TRBJ1-1 | TRBV28 | 13 | ASSRMTNRNTEAF
TRBJ1-1 | TRBV7-9 | 13 | ASSHLTGGLTEAF
TRBJ2-2 | TRBV19 | 14 | ALRIRRGTNTGELF
TRBJ2-1 | TRBV28 | 14 | ASSFQVGSTYNEQF
TRBJ1-4 | TRBV7-3 | 11 | ARQGTGNEKLF